Sequencing of this T cell receptor beta chain was carried out in a study of chemoradiotherapy in HPV16-positive cancers. Study summary: Candidate HPV-specific T-cell clones and common TCR motifs came from functional assays in a couple of HPV16-positive patients. Whole-study findings and limits: Non-HPV-specific T cells did not expand in tumors during treatment, whereas candidate HPV-specific clones and E7-related motifs did. HPV-responsive T-cell expansion during chemoradiotherapy was linked to improved recurrence-free survival in HPV16-positive patients.

This clone was detected a few times. The target antigen is unknown. Germline trimming cut 3 bases from V and 2 bases from J; bases unmatched to any gene: 6. CDR3 size: 16 residues. Germline CDR1 KGHSH, CDR2 LQKENI. Samples were taken several times over chemoradiotherapy. The table came from immunoSEQ multiplex PCR; TCRdb's copy has only in-frame clones and leaves some out. The table lists 9,000 to 13,000 clones, 74% of them singletons. Sampling was conducted from a patient who underwent chemoradiotherapy. The TCR was taken from a human donor with HPV-associated anogenital cancer. V is TRBV18 and J is TRBJ2-3; 9 nucleotides agree with TRBD2. The CDR3 region is CASSPRLAVNTDTQYF. The CDR3 DNA reads TGTGCCAGCTCACCTCGACTAGCGGTTAACACAGATACGCAGTATTTT.